This TCR beta chain appears in the sequencing data of a study of blood T cell repertoires in COVID-19. Sequenced by immunoSEQ multiplex PCR; TCRdb stores in-frame clones only, minus some. The sample holds some 320,000 clones, more than 70% seen once. This clone was recorded only once. V gave up 3 bases and J gave up 6 bases; unmatched junction bases: 14. The CDR3 is 17 residues long. Germline CDR1 is SGHVS and CDR2 is FQNEAQ. The V and J genes are TRBV7-8 and TRBJ2-1; 7 nucleotides line up with TRBD1. This clonotype was obtained from a woman aged 25 to 39 who had recovered from COVID-19. The sample comprised PBMCs or T cells enriched from blood (not recorded which). CDR3 sequence reads: CASSLGSGQRTSNEQFF. CDR3 nucleotide sequence: TGTGCCAGCAGCTTGGGGTCGGGACAGAGGACTTCCAATGAGCAGTTCTTC.